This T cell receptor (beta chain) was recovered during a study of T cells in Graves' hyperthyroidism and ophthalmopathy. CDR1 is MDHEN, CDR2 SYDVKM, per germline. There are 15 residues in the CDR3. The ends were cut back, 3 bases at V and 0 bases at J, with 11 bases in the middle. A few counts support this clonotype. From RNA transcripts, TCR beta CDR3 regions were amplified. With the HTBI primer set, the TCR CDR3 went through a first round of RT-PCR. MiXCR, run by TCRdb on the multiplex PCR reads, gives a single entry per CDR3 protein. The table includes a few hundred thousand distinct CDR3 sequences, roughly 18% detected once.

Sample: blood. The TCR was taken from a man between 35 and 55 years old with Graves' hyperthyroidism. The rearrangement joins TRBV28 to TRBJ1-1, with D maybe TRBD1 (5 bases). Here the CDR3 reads CASSLLRGLNTEAFF. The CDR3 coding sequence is TGTGCCAGCAGTTTGCTCCGGGGACTGAACACTGAAGCTTTCTTT. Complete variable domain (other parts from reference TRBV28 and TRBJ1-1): DVKVTQSSRYLVKRTGEKVFLECVQDMDHENMFWYRQDPGLGLRLIYFSYDVKMKEKGDIPEGYSVSREKKERFSLILESASTNQTSMYLCASSLLRGLNTEAFFGQGTRLTVV.